The rows below give T cell receptor beta chains drawn from one sample of a study of blood T cell repertoires in COVID-19. This table comes from immunoSEQ multiplex PCR, and its TCRdb copy is limited to in-frame clones, with some not included. In the table there are 62,000 or so clones, 65% to 80% of which are singletons. What was sequenced was peripheral blood. The origin of the receptors is a human donor in a cohort sampled during active COVID-19. The CDR3 runs from the conserved cysteine through the conserved F or W. A D gene is named only where the DNA matches it firmly. Not all rows give a size; the values are once, few, many and, for expanded clones, a class.

clone_size | j_call | d_call | v_call | cdr3_nt | cdr3_aa
NA | TRBJ1-2 | NA | TRBV27 | TGTGCCAGCAGACTAACCGGGGTCCCCACCCTCTCTATCGGCTACACCTTC | CASRLTGVPTLSIGYTF
NA | TRBJ1-5 | TRBD1 | TRBV6-1 | TGTGCCAGCAGTGGGTTGGACAGGGGTATGAAAAGCAATCAGCCCCAGCATTTT | CASSGLDRGMKSNQPQHF
NA | TRBJ1-5 | TRBD1 | TRBV30 | TGTGCCTGGAGTGACCGGACAGGGGTGAATCAGCCCCAGCATTTT | CAWSDRTGVNQPQHF
NA | TRBJ1-5 | TRBD1 | TRBV6-5 | TGTGCCAGCAGGCGACAGGGCGATCAGCCCCAGCATTTT | CASRRQGDQPQHF
NA | TRBJ2-1 | NA | TRBV19 | TGTGCCAGTAGTAACTACAGGGCCTCCTACAATGAGCAGTTCTTC | CASSNYRASYNEQFF
NA | TRBJ1-1 | NA | TRBV30 | TGTGCCTGGAGTGTCCCCCCTCGGAACACTGAAGCTTTCTTT | CAWSVPPRNTEAFF
NA | TRBJ1-1 | NA | TRBV10-2 | TGCGCCAGCAGCGAGACAGTATTTGGCACTGAAGCTTTCTTT | CASSETVFGTEAFF
NA | TRBJ2-1 | NA | TRBV6-5 | TGTGCCAGCAGTCCAAGAACAGGGATGTGGCAGTTCTTC | CASSPRTGMWQFF
NA | TRBJ2-1 | TRBD2 | TRBV6-5 | TGTGCCACAAAACTAGCGGGGGGGCTAAATGAGCAGTTCTTC | CATKLAGGLNEQFF
NA | TRBJ2-5 | NA | TRBV7-8 | TGTGCCAGCAGCCCCGGCGGGACCCGGAGTGAGACCCAGTACTTC | CASSPGGTRSETQYF
few | TRBJ1-4 | TRBD1 | TRBV7-2 | TGTGCCAGCAGTCATCCGGGACAGGGGAGGCCGGGAGAAAAACTGTTTTTT | CASSHPGQGRPGEKLFF
NA | TRBJ1-2 | NA | TRBV7-3 | TGTGCCAGCAGCTTAACCAGGGCCGTTGTGTATGGCTACACCTTC | CASSLTRAVVYGYTF
NA | TRBJ2-2 | TRBD2 | TRBV27 | TGTGCCAGCACTACGGGGGGTCAGACCGGGGAGCTGTTTTTT | CASTTGGQTGELFF
NA | TRBJ2-5 | NA | TRBV28 | TGTGCCACCACAGACGCGGGTCAAGAGACCCAGTACTTC | CATTDAGQETQYF
NA | TRBJ2-3 | TRBD2 | TRBV2 | TGTGCCAGCAGTCGACTAGCGGGGGGGGCAGATACGCAGTATTTT | CASSRLAGGADTQYF
NA | TRBJ1-6 | TRBD1 | TRBV30 | TGTGCCTGGAGAGACCGGGACAGGGGTTTGTCACCCCTCCACTTT | CAWRDRDRGLSPLHF
NA | TRBJ1-1 | TRBD1 | TRBV6-5 | TGTGCCAGCAGTTTAGACAGGGTAGTTCCTGAAGCTTTCTTT | CASSLDRVVPEAFF
medium-sized | TRBJ2-7 | NA | TRBV9 | TGTGCCAGCAGCGTAGCTCACAGCTACGAGCAGTACTTC | CASSVAHSYEQYF
NA | TRBJ1-3 | NA | TRBV12-3/TRBV12-4 | TGTGCCAGCAGTTTATTGGGGGCGGACACCATATATTTT | CASSLLGADTIYF
NA | TRBJ2-3 | TRBD2 | TRBV2 | TGTGCCAGTACTAGCGGGGGTACCACAGATACGCAGTATTTT | CASTSGGTTDTQYF
once | TRBJ2-3 | NA | TRBV14 | TGTGCCAGCAGCCAAGATTGGGCGTCAGATACGCAGTATTTT | CASSQDWASDTQYF
NA | TRBJ1-5 | NA | TRBV28 | TGTGCCAGCAGTTTTAGGGGCAGACATAGCAATCAGCCCCAGCATTTT | CASSFRGRHSNQPQHF
NA | TRBJ1-1 | NA | TRBV3-1/TRBV3-2 | TGTGCCAGCAGCCAACTATCGGGGGATACTGAAGCTTTCTTT | CASSQLSGDTEAFF
NA | TRBJ1-1 | NA | TRBV9 | TGTGCCAGCAGCGTAGGGTGGCAGGGGAACACTGAAGCTTTCTTT | CASSVGWQGNTEAFF
NA | TRBJ1-3 | TRBD1 | TRBV6-5 | TGTGCCAGCACCGGGACAGGGTTTGGAAACACCATATATTTT | CASTGTGFGNTIYF
NA | TRBJ2-5 | TRBD2 | TRBV10-3 | TGTGCCATCAGGGGGACTAGCGGGGGGCAAGAGACCCAGTACTTC | CAIRGTSGGQETQYF
few | TRBJ1-1 | NA | TRBV4-1 | TGCGCCAGCAGCCAAGTGGGGGCGTTGGTCAGTGAAGCTTTCTTT | CASSQVGALVSEAFF
NA | TRBJ1-1 | NA | TRBV10-2 | TGCGCCAGCAGTGAGACAGGCCAAAACACTGAAGCTTTCTTT | CASSETGQNTEAFF
NA | TRBJ2-7 | TRBD1 | TRBV27 | TGTGCCAGCAGTTTTAGATGGACAGGGGGAAGTCACGAGCAGTACTTC | CASSFRWTGGSHEQYF
NA | TRBJ2-5 | TRBD2 | TRBV14 | TGTGCCAGCAGCCCCGGGACTAGCGTCGGGGAGACCCAGTACTTC | CASSPGTSVGETQYF